Reported below is one T cell receptor beta chain. What it recognizes is unknown. Profiled with immunoSEQ multiplex PCR; TCRdb holds only in-frame clones, not every one. Of more than 95,000 clones listed, roughly 83% were seen once; the top ten hold over 4%. The data were taken from a study of cytomegalovirus exposure and HLA in healthy donors. Overall study results and limits: The study recorded more than 150 TCR beta chains that were cytomegalovirus-associated. Most observed TCR sequences were rare, whereas some public TCRs were detected in many donors.

Trimming removed 2 bases from V and 8 bases from J; junction bases left unmatched: 8. CDR1 SGHRS and CDR2 YFSETQ come from the germline V gene. This CDR3 spans 15 amino acids. The chain recombines TRBV5-1 with TRBJ1-2; 11 bases fit TRBD1. The sequenced sample was PBMCs. This clonotype was obtained from a man between 18 and 29 years old in good health and CMV-seronegative. The CDR3 nucleotides are TGCGCCAGCAGCTTTCAGGACAGGGGGCATGGGGGCTACACCTTC. Amino acids: CASSFQDRGHGGYTF.